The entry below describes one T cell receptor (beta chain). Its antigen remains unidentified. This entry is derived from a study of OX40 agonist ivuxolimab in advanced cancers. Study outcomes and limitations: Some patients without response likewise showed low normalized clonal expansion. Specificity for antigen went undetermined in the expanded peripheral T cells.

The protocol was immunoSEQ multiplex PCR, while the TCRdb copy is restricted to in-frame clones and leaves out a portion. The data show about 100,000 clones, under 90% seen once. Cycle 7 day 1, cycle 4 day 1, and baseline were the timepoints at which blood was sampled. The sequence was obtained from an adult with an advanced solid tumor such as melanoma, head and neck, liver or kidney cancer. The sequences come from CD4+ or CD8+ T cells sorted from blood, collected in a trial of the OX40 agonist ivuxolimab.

As DNA, the CDR3 is TGTGCCAGCAGCCCTGAACCCTCTGGAAACACCATATATTTT. Translated: CASSPEPSGNTIYF. V gene TRBV11-2 combines with J gene TRBJ1-3; the D is unclear. This CDR3 has 14 amino acids. V lost 5 bases to trimming and J lost 0 bases, with 8 bases between them. Per germline, CDR1 SGHAT and CDR2 FQNNGV. The full variable domain, in which reference TRBV11-2 and TRBJ1-3 provide the parts outside the CDR3, is EAGVAQSPRYKIIEKRQSVAFWCNPISGHATLYWYQQILGQGPKLLIQFQNNGVVDDSQLPKDRFSAERLKGVDSTLKIQPAKLEDSAVYLCASSPEPSGNTIYFGEGSWLTVV.